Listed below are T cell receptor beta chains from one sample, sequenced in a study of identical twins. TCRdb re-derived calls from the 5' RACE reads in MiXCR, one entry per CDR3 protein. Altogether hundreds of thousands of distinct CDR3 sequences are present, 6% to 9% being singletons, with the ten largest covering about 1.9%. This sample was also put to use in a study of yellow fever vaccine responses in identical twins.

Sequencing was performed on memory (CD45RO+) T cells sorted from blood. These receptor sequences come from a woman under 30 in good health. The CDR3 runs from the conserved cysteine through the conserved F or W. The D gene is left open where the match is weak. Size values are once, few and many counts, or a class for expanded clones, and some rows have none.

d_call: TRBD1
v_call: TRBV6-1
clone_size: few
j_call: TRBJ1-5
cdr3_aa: CASSTMSTGNNQPQHF
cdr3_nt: TGTGCCAGCAGCACCATGTCGACAGGGAACAATCAGCCCCAGCATTTT

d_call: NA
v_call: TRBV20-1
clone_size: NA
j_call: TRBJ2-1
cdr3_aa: CSARDLLGRGEQFF
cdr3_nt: TGCAGTGCTAGAGATCTTTTGGGAAGGGGTGAGCAGTTCTTC

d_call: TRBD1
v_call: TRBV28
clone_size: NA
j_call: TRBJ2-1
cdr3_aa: CASSSYRGTGNEQFF
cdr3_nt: TGTGCCAGCAGTTCCTACAGGGGAACGGGCAATGAGCAGTTCTTC

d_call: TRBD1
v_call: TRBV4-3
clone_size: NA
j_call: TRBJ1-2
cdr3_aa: CASSQEQGASYGYTF
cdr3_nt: TGCGCCAGCAGCCAAGAACAGGGGGCGAGCTATGGCTACACCTTC

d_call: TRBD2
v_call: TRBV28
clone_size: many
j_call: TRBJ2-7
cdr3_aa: CASSFAGGTYEQYF
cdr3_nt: TGTGCCAGCAGTTTTGCGGGGGGTACCTACGAGCAGTACTTC

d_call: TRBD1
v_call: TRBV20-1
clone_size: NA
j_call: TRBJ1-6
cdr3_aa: CSARGGQGYNSPLHF
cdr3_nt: TGCAGTGCTAGGGGTGGACAGGGGTACAATTCACCCCTCCACTTT

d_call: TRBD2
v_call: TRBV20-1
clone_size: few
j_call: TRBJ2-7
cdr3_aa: CSALAGVWPSYEQYF
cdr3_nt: TGCAGTGCTCTTGCGGGGGTTTGGCCTTCCTACGAGCAGTACTTC

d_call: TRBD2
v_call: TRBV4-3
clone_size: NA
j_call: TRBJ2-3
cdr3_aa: CASSRELAGGTDTQYF
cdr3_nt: TGCGCCAGCAGCCGCGAACTAGCGGGGGGCACAGATACGCAGTATTTT

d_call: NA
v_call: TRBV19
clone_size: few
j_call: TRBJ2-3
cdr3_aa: CASGVTDTQYF
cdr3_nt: TGTGCCAGTGGGGTCACAGATACGCAGTATTTT

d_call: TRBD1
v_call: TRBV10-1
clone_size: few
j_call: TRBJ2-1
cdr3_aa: CASSRDRERDEQFF
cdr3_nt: TGCGCCAGCAGTCGGGACAGGGAGAGGGATGAGCAGTTCTTC

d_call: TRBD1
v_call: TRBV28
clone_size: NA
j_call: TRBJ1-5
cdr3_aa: CAISGQGRQPQHF
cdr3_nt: TGTGCCATCTCGGGACAGGGGCGTCAGCCCCAGCATTTT

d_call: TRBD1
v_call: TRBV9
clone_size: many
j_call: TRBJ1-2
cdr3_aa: CASSVDRGTYGYTF
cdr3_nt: TGTGCCAGCAGCGTAGACAGGGGCACCTATGGCTACACCTTC

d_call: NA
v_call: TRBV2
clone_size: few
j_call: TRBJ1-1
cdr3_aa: CASSAQGDTEAFF
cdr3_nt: TGTGCCAGCAGTGCCCAGGGTGACACTGAAGCTTTCTTT

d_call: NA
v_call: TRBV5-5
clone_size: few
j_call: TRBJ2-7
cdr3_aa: CASSLEGGASLEQYF
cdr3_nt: TGTGCCAGCAGCTTGGAAGGGGGAGCGAGCCTCGAGCAGTACTTC

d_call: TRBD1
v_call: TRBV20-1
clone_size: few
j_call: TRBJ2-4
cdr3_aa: CSAPRTGDKNIQYF
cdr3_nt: TGCAGTGCTCCCAGGACAGGGGATAAAAACATTCAGTACTTC

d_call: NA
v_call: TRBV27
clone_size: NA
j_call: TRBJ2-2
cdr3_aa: CASSLYRGYLTGELFF
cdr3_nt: TGTGCCAGCAGTTTATATCGGGGTTACCTCACCGGGGAGCTGTTTTTT

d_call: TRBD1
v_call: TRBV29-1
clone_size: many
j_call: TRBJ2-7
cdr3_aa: CSVARDRAYEQYF
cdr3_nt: TGCAGCGTAGCCCGGGACAGGGCCTACGAGCAGTACTTC

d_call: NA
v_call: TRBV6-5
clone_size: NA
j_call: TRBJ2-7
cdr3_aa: CASSHDTSTDYEQYF
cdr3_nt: TGTGCCAGCAGTCACGATACTAGCACGGACTACGAGCAGTACTTC

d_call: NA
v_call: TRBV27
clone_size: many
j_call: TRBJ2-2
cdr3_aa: CASSTTAGELFF
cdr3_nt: TGTGCCAGCAGTACGACGGCCGGGGAGCTGTTTTTT

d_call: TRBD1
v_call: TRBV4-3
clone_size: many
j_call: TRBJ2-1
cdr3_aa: CASSQDGPLSGTGHFEQFF
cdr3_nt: TGCGCCAGCAGCCAAGATGGCCCCCTTTCCGGGACAGGGCATTTTGAGCAGTTCTTC

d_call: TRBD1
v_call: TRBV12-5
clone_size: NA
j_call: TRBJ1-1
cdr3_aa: CASGLVTGGTSEAFF
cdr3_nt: TGTGCTAGTGGTTTGGTGACAGGGGGCACGTCTGAAGCTTTCTTT

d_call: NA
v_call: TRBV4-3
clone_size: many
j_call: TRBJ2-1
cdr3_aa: CASSPRIAAYNEQFF
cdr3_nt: TGCGCCAGCAGCCCACGGATAGCGGCTTACAATGAGCAGTTCTTC

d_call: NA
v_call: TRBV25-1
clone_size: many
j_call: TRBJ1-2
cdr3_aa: CASKPEGVYGYTF
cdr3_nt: TGTGCCAGCAAGCCGGAGGGGGTCTATGGCTACACCTTC

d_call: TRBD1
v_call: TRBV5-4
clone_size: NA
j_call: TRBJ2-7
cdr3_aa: CASSPGQAGAYEQYF
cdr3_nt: TGTGCCAGCAGCCCGGGACAGGCAGGAGCCTACGAGCAGTACTTC

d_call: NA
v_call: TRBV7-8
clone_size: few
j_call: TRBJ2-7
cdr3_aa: CASMVGGSSYEQYF
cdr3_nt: TGTGCCAGCATGGTGGGGGGTAGCTCCTACGAGCAGTACTTC

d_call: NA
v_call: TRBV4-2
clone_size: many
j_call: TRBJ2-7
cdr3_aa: CASSQGTVQYEQYF
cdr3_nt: TGTGCCAGCAGCCAAGGGACAGTCCAGTACGAGCAGTACTTC

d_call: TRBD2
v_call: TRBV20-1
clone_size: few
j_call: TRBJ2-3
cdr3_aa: CSAGPWGGSTDTQYF
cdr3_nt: TGCAGTGCCGGGCCCTGGGGGGGTAGCACAGATACGCAGTATTTT

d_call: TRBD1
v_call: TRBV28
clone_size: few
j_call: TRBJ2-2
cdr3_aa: CASSGGDRTTGELFF
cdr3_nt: TGTGCCAGCAGTGGTGGGGACAGGACCACCGGGGAGCTGTTTTTT

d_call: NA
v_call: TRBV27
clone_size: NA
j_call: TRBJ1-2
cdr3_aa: CASSLRGRGDRGYTF
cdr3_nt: TGTGCCAGCAGCCTACGGGGGCGGGGGGACCGCGGCTACACCTTC

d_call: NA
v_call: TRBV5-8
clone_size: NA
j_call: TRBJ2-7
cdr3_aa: CASSLFTPPGKSREQYF
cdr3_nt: TGTGCCAGCAGCTTGTTTACCCCCCCCGGGAAGTCCCGGGAGCAGTACTTC

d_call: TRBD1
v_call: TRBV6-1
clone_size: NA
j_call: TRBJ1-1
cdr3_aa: CASIPTGKRTEAFF
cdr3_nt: TGTGCCAGCATCCCGACAGGGAAGCGCACTGAAGCTTTCTTT

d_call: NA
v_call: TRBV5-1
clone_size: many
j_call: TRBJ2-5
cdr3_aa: CASSLRGQETQYF
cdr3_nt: TGTGCCAGCAGCCTGCGAGGGCAAGAGACCCAGTACTTC

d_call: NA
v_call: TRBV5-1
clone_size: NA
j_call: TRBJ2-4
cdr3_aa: CASSPEYF
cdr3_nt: TGCGCCAGCAGCCCGGAGTACTTC

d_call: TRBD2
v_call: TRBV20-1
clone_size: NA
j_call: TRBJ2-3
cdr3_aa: CSAPTSGSPGTDTQYF
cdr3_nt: TGCAGTGCTCCGACTAGCGGGAGTCCTGGTACAGATACGCAGTATTTT

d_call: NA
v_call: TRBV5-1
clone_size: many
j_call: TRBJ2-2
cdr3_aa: CASSTWTAARNTGELFF
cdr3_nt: TGCGCCAGCAGCACCTGGACAGCGGCCCGCAACACCGGGGAGCTGTTTTTT

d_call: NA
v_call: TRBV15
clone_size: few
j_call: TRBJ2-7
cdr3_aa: CATSRDGQLLGF
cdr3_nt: TGTGCCACCAGCAGAGACGGACAGTTACTAGGCTTC

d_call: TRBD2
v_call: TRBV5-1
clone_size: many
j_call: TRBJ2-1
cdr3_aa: CASSLSSGIRNEQFF
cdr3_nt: TGCGCCAGCAGCTTGTCTAGCGGGATCCGCAATGAGCAGTTCTTC

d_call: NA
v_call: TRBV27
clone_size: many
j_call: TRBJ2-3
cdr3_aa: CASSLAMGADTQYF
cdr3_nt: TGTGCCAGCAGTTTAGCGATGGGAGCGGATACGCAGTATTTT

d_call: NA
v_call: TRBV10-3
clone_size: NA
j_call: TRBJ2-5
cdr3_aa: CAIGVAATKETQYF
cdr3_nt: TGTGCCATCGGGGTAGCGGCGACCAAAGAGACCCAGTACTTC

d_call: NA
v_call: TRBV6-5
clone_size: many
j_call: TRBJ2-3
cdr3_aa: CASSSRQAEDTQYF
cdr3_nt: TGTGCCAGCAGTTCACGACAGGCGGAAGATACGCAGTATTTT